Listed below are T cell receptor beta chains from one sample, sequenced in a study of CD8+CD57+ T cells in acquired aplastic anemia. One entry per CDR3 protein results from TCRdb running MiXCR on the reads. The data contain 220,000 or so distinct CDR3 sequences, 65% of them singletons. Sequencing used sorted CD4+, CD8+, or CD8+CD57+ T cells (not recorded which) from PBMCs. Source of these receptors: a human donor with aplastic anemia. Each CDR3 is given with its conserved first and last residue. Fields, in order: clone size, J gene, V gene, D gene, CDR3 protein, CDR3 DNA. A D gene is named only where the DNA matches it firmly. Only some rows state a clone size, as once, few, many or a class for expanded clones.

>.|TRBJ2-5|TRBV2|.
CANYRDTAGTQYF
TGTGCTAATTATCGGGACACCGCGGGGACCCAGTACTTC
>.|TRBJ2-3|TRBV20-1|TRBD2
CSARHGGAGTDTQYF
TGCAGTGCTAGGCACGGGGGGGCGGGCACAGATACGCAGTATTTT
>.|TRBJ1-5|TRBV24-1|.
CATSDPQAGQPQHF
TGTGCCACCAGTGATCCCCAGGCGGGTCAGCCCCAGCATTTT
>.|TRBJ1-1|TRBV20-1|.
CSARSGPNTEAFF
TGCAGTGCTAGATCAGGGCCGAACACTGAAGCTTTCTTT
>few|TRBJ2-1|TRBV7-2|.
CASSSRWTGEQFF
TGTGCCAGCAGCTCCCGATGGACGGGAGAGCAGTTCTTC
>few|TRBJ1-3|TRBV5-6|TRBD1
CASTPRDREAGNTIYF
TGTGCCAGCACCCCCCGGGACAGGGAAGCGGGAAACACCATATATTTT
>.|TRBJ2-5|TRBV6-5|TRBD1
CASSYSDRGQETQYF
TGTGCCAGCAGTTACTCCGACAGGGGACAAGAGACCCAGTACTTC
>few|TRBJ1-6|TRBV2|.
CASREKGISPLHF
TGTGCCAGCAGGGAAAAGGGGATATCACCCCTCCACTTT
>.|TRBJ2-1|TRBV15|TRBD1
CATSSSRSGQGPDNEQFF
TGTGCCACCAGCAGCTCCAGGTCGGGACAGGGGCCCGACAATGAGCAGTTCTTC
>many|TRBJ2-7|TRBV6-4|.
CASSDSMYKTYEQYF
TGTGCCAGCAGTGACTCCATGTACAAAACCTACGAGCAGTACTTC
>few|TRBJ2-3|TRBV2|TRBD2
CASSVRSGGTDTQYF
TGTGCCAGCAGTGTTCGTAGCGGGGGCACAGATACGCAGTATTTT
>.|TRBJ2-3|TRBV7-3|TRBD1
CASSLTGTAIAQYF
TGTGCCAGCAGCTTAACGGGGACAGCTATAGCGCAGTATTTT
>.|TRBJ2-3|TRBV10-1|.
CASSESGVSPQYF
TGCGCCAGCAGTGAGTCGGGGGTCTCCCCGCAGTATTTT
>once|TRBJ2-7|TRBV4-3|.
CATRDHSYEQYF
TGCGCCACTAGGGACCACTCCTACGAGCAGTACTTC
>.|TRBJ2-1|TRBV5-1|.
CASSRSGNEQFF
TGTGCCAGCAGCCGTAGCGGAAATGAGCAGTTCTTC
>.|TRBJ2-3|TRBV10-1|.
CASSALPTDTQYF
TGCGCCAGCTCAGCCCTACCCACAGATACGCAGTATTTT
>few|TRBJ2-1|TRBV5-6|TRBD1
CASRPGQGLNEQFF
TGTGCCAGCAGACCGGGACAGGGGTTGAATGAGCAGTTCTTC
>.|TRBJ1-6|TRBV7-8|.
CASGVPLHF
TGTGCCAGTGGAGTGCCCCTCCACTTT
>.|TRBJ2-1|TRBV2|.
CASSVEGLSPLLRNEQFF
TGTGCCAGCAGTGTGGAGGGCCTCTCTCCCCTCCTGCGCAATGAGCAGTTCTTC
>.|TRBJ2-7|TRBV20-1|.
CSAPGVSYEQYF
TGCAGTGCTCCAGGGGTATCCTACGAGCAGTACTTC
>.|TRBJ1-1|TRBV5-1|.
CASSLGGALNTEAFF
TGCGCCAGCAGCTTGGGAGGGGCACTGAACACTGAAGCTTTCTTT
>.|TRBJ2-5|TRBV2|TRBD2
CASSWTSFETQYF
TGTGCCAGCAGTTGGACTAGCTTCGAGACCCAGTACTTC
>.|TRBJ2-7|TRBV20-1|TRBD2
CSARREGYEQYF
TGCAGTGCTAGAAGGGAGGGGTACGAGCAGTACTTC
>.|TRBJ2-7|TRBV27|.
CASSPNSHFYEQYF
TGTGCCAGCAGTCCGAACAGCCATTTCTACGAGCAGTACTTC
>few|TRBJ2-3|TRBV24-1|TRBD2
CATSDRGGLTDTQYF
TGTGCCACCAGTGATCGCGGGGGACTCACAGATACGCAGTATTTT
>.|TRBJ1-2|TRBV9|.
CASSAFSDGVSYGYTF
TGTGCCAGCAGCGCCTTCAGTGATGGGGTGAGCTATGGCTACACCTTC
>.|TRBJ1-1|TRBV5-1|.
CASSSGEKNTEAFF
TGCGCCAGCAGCTCGGGCGAGAAGAACACTGAAGCTTTCTTT
>.|TRBJ1-5|TRBV5-6|.
CASSLAPHQPQHF
TGTGCCAGCAGTCTCGCCCCTCATCAGCCCCAGCATTTT
>few|TRBJ2-6|TRBV5-1|TRBD1
CASSVGQIISGANVLTF
TGCGCCAGCAGCGTGGGACAGATCATCTCTGGGGCCAACGTCCTGACTTTC
>.|TRBJ1-1|TRBV7-9|.
CASSKETRTEAFF
TGTGCCAGCAGTAAAGAGACACGCACTGAAGCTTTCTTT
>.|TRBJ1-6|TRBV12-5|.
CASGLGGLNNSPLHF
TGTGCTAGTGGTTTGGGGGGACTGAATAATTCACCCCTCCACTTT
>.|TRBJ1-1|TRBV20-1|.
CSARDIRAGAFF
TGCAGTGCTAGAGACATTAGAGCTGGGGCTTTCTTT
>.|TRBJ1-5|TRBV15|TRBD1
CATSRDRAQPQHF
TGTGCCACCAGCAGGGACAGGGCCCAGCCCCAGCATTTT
>once|TRBJ2-7|TRBV15|.
CATSSAGTSYEQYF
TGTGCCACCAGCAGCGCAGGGACGTCCTACGAGCAGTACTTC
>.|TRBJ2-1|TRBV19|TRBD2
CASSIGGGNNEQFF
TGTGCCAGTAGTATAGGCGGGGGTAACAATGAGCAGTTCTTC
>.|TRBJ1-5|TRBV19|.
CASSITGVYSNQPQHF
TGTGCCAGTAGTATTACGGGAGTTTATAGCAATCAGCCCCAGCATTTT
>.|TRBJ2-7|TRBV15|.
CATSRDPGGSYEQYF
TGTGCCACCAGCAGAGATCCTGGAGGTTCCTACGAGCAGTACTTC
>few|TRBJ2-1|TRBV7-2|.
CASSRLAGANEQFF
TGTGCCAGCAGCCGCCTTGCAGGTGCGAATGAGCAGTTCTTC
>.|TRBJ2-7|TRBV27|TRBD1
CASSLTGWYEQYF
TGTGCCAGCAGTCTGACAGGGTGGTACGAGCAGTACTTC
>.|TRBJ1-1|TRBV29-1|.
CSVDGHNTEAFF
TGCAGCGTTGATGGTCATAACACTGAAGCTTTCTTT
>once|TRBJ2-7|TRBV5-8|.
CASRQTGYEQYF
TGTGCCAGCAGGCAGACTGGCTACGAGCAGTACTTC
>few|TRBJ1-2|TRBV6-5|TRBD1
CASRAGQVEGYTF
TGTGCCAGCAGGGCGGGACAGGTGGAGGGCTACACCTTC